This T cell receptor beta chain was obtained from a study of CD8 T cells in Susac syndrome. Notes on the study in general: Clonal CD8+ expansion in Susac was highest in TEMRA cells and active patients.

CDR1 is SGHNT, CDR2 YYREEE, per germline (reference sequence). V was clipped by 4 bases and J by 0 bases, with 11 bases between them. The CDR3 is 15 amino acids. Worth noting for this clonotype: Antigen: not known.

The authors reverse transcribed 0.5 to 1 ug RNA with random hexamers. One entry per CDR3 protein results from TCRdb running MiXCR on the immunoSEQ multiplex PCR reads. The table has roughly 80,000 distinct CDR3 sequences, around 94% seen once. FACS was used to enrich TEMRA cells, whereas the CD8+ and CD4+ T cells were obtained by negative isolation. This TCR was sampled from a human donor with Susac syndrome. Sequencing used CD8+ T cells from PBMCs. The V call is TRBV5-4, the J call TRBJ2-1; D gene uncertain. CDR3: CASSTDRSSYNEQFF. The CDR3 bases are TGTGCCAGCAGCACCGACCGAAGCTCCTACAATGAGCAGTTCTTC.